Below are 14 T cell receptor beta chains sequenced from a single sample in a study of blood T cell repertoires in COVID-19. Libraries were prepared by immunoSEQ multiplex PCR; TCRdb keeps only in-frame clonotypes and omits some of them. The table has about 270,000 clones, 83% seen once; the top ten hold 8% to 10%. Sequences were obtained from peripheral blood. Receptors originate from a woman aged 45 to 65 who had recovered from COVID-19.

The V and J genes are TRBV28 and TRBJ2-7, with 8 positions matching TRBD1. The V segment lost 3 bases and the J segment 5 bases; nucleotides outside the gene matches: 9. Looked up from germline, CDR1 is MDHEN and CDR2 is SYDVKM. The CDR3 sequence is 15 residues long. The CDR3 sequence is CASSLVWTGPNEQYF. The CDR3 DNA reads as TGTGCCAGCAGTTTGGTGTGGACAGGGCCCAACGAGCAGTACTTC.

The chain carries TRBV5-5 and TRBJ1-1; 8 positions agree with TRBD1. The CDR3 is made up of 13 amino acids. V lost 4 bases, J lost 5 bases, and 4 bases stayed unmatched. Germline V gene data show CDR1 as SGHKS and CDR2 as YYEKEE (reference sequence). CDR3 DNA: TGTGCCAGCAGCGTTGGACAGGGTACTGAAGCTTTCTTT. Translated, it gives CASSVGQGTEAFF.

The DNA of the CDR3 is TGTGCCACCAGCAGCGACAGGGGGCAGGATCAGCCCCAGCATTTT. Its protein product is CATSSDRGQDQPQHF. V is TRBV15 and J is TRBJ1-5; TRBD1 aligns across 10 bases. The junction had 4 bases not matched to a gene; V was cut back by 3 bases and J by 5 bases. The CDR3 length is 15 residues. CDR1 LNHNV and CDR2 YYDKDF come from the germline V gene (reference sequence).

V gene TRBV29-1 combines with J gene TRBJ2-2; no firm D call. Trimming removed 1 base at V and 3 bases at J, with 21 bases between. Germline lookup yields CDR1 SQVTM and CDR2 ANQGSEA. There are 18 residues in the CDR3. The CDR3 here is CSVEVGRHGPWDTGELFF. The CDR3 region has the DNA TGCAGCGTTGAAGTTGGCAGGCACGGCCCCTGGGACACCGGGGAGCTGTTTTTT.

This chain uses TRBV18 with TRBJ1-4; 7 bases line up with TRBD1. V lost 2 bases, J lost 3 bases, and 3 bases stayed unmatched. The CDR3 totals 15 residues. Looked up from germline, CDR1 is KGHSH and CDR2 is LQKENI. CDR3 region: CASSPNRGPNEKLFF. The CDR3 nucleotides read TGTGCCAGCTCACCAAACAGGGGTCCTAATGAAAAACTGTTTTTT.

This chain connects TRBV6-1 to TRBJ2-7, with 10 bases aligning to TRBD2. Germline V gene data show CDR1 as MNHNS and CDR2 as SASEGT. The CDR3 loop spans 17 amino acids. Trimming at V came to 3 bases and at J to 9 bases, leaving 17 bases not matched to a gene. In DNA form, the CDR3 reads TGTGCCAGCAGTGACGGCGGGAGTCCCTTTGAGCGGGGGGGGCAGTACTTC. Protein product: CASSDGGSPFERGGQYF.

This clone was found once. The sample contains more than one DNA sequence encoding this CDR3. V and J are TRBV7-3 and TRBJ1-5, with 9 bases lining up with TRBD1. This CDR3 contains 13 residues. Trimming took 3 bases from V and 6 from J; bases not matched to a gene: 0. Germline CDR1 and CDR2: SGHTA and FQGTGA. In DNA, the CDR3 is TGTGCCAGCAGCTTGGACAGGGGTCAGCCCCAGCATTTT. Translated: CASSLDRGQPQHF.

This clone was observed a single time. The chain is built from TRBV5-6 and TRBJ1-2; D is ambiguous. From germline, CDR1 is SGHDT and CDR2 YYEEEE. This CDR3 has 15 residues. The V end lost 4 bases, the J end lost 3 bases, and 16 bases lay between the germline ends. This CDR3 is CASSGRERADYGYTF. In nucleotides, the CDR3 is TGTGCCAGCAGCGGACGTGAGAGGGCGGACTATGGCTACACCTTC.

This chain links TRBV30 with TRBJ1-6; no clear D. The germline gives CDR1 GTSNPN, CDR2 SVGIG (reference sequence). V dropped 2 bases and J dropped 8 bases, with 16 bases sitting between them. The CDR3 loop spans 15 amino acids. CDR3 sequence: CAWSLAGGRYSPLHF. CDR3 sequence (DNA): TGTGCCTGGAGTTTGGCAGGAGGGCGTTATTCACCCCTCCACTTT.

The chain couples TRBV12-3 or TRBV12-4 to TRBJ2-7; TRBD1 might be the D (5 bases). V gave up 8 bases and J gave up 2 bases, with 10 bases separating them. The CDR3 contains 12 residues. DNA of the CDR3: TGTGCCAGCTGTGGGGCGGCCTACGAGCAGTACTTC. It yields the protein CASCGAAYEQYF.

The rearrangement links TRBV28 to TRBJ2-3; 10 bases are a match to TRBD2. The CDR3 has 15 amino acids. CDR1 is MDHEN and CDR2 is SYDVKM in the germline V gene. Trimming cost V 7 bases and J 5 bases; bases outside gene matches: 9. CDR3: CASNLSGRARDTQYF. The DNA of the CDR3 is TGTGCCAGCAACCTAAGCGGGAGGGCCAGAGATACGCAGTATTTT.

The CDR3 nucleotides read TGTGCCAGCAGCATAACGGACAGGGGCCCCTACGAGCAGTACTTC. Translated, it gives CASSITDRGPYEQYF. The chain joins TRBV11-2 to TRBJ2-7, with 9 bases identical to TRBD1. The CDR3 extends over 15 amino acids. The germline gives CDR1 SGHAT, CDR2 FQNNGV. V was clipped by 5 bases and J by 2 bases; unmatched bases: 7.

V usage is TRBV28 and J usage is TRBJ2-5; TRBD2 agrees at 12 bases. This CDR3 is built from 16 residues. Germline trimming cut 6 bases from V and 0 bases from J; bases unmatched to any gene: 5. The germline gives CDR1 MDHEN, CDR2 SYDVKM. This CDR3 reads CASSSWTSGNQETQYF. The CDR3 region has the DNA TGTGCCAGCAGCTCATGGACTAGCGGGAACCAAGAGACCCAGTACTTC.

The chain recombines TRBV5-4 with TRBJ2-3; TRBD1 matches 7 bases. The length of the CDR3 is 16 residues. Per germline, CDR1 SGHNT and CDR2 YYREEE (reference sequence). The V and J ends lost 3 bases and 2 bases, in that order; junction bases with no gene match: 9. This chain's CDR3 is CASSSITGAITDTQYF. The DNA for the CDR3 is TGTGCCAGCAGCTCAATAACAGGGGCCATCACAGATACGCAGTATTTT.